The clone carrying this T cell receptor (beta chain) was observed a few times. Its specificity is not known. The CDR3 is made up of 11 amino acids. Germline values: CDR1 DFQATT, CDR2 SNEGSKA (reference sequence). The V end lost 5 bases, the J end lost 7 bases, and 11 bases lay between the germline ends. Profiled with immunoSEQ multiplex PCR; TCRdb holds only in-frame clones, not every one. This table holds under 2.5 million clones, less than 95% found once. The sample originates from a study of shared clonotypes between healthy human individuals. Study summary: Three plates were used per donor for CD4 naive, three for CD4 memory, two for CD8 naive and one for CD8 memory. Findings of the study overall: As a rule, naive subsets had a larger estimated richness than memory subsets.

This clonotype was sampled from a man between 18 and 35 years old in good health. Some clones in this sample may be carry-over from other donors' samples. This chain links TRBV20-1 with TRBJ1-1, with a possible D match to TRBD1 (5 bases). Sequenced sample: naive CD4+ T cells from PBMCs. Subset reported: CD45RA+ positively selected. The CDR3 protein is CSALRGIEAFF. CDR3 in DNA: TGCAGTGCTCTCCGGGGCATTGAAGCTTTCTTT.